This TCR beta chain was documented in a study of cytomegalovirus exposure and HLA in healthy donors. Study-level points and caveats: In vitro testing confirmed a few CMV-associated chains as specific for CMV antigens. Researchers counted 150 to 200 TCR beta chains as cytomegalovirus-associated. It was found in a later analysis that first-cohort TCR clusters tended to co-occur in the 130 or so validation repertoires.

The roughly 120-subject validation cohort, separate from the approximately 670-subject first cohort, included the donors. Produced via immunoSEQ multiplex PCR; TCRdb's table is partial and in-frame only. The repertoire includes some 120,000 clones, around 90% of them detected once, and about 1.9% sits in the top ten. CDR1 and CDR2 from the germline V gene are SNHLY and FYNNEI. V dropped 10 bases and J dropped 7; count of bases not matched to a gene: 7. The CDR3 length is 13 residues. About this clone itself: Its antigen is not known.

The sample consisted of PBMCs. This sequence originates from a woman aged 18-30 years in good health and CMV-seronegative. The gene calls are TRBV2 and TRBJ1-6, with TRBD1 matching 7 bases. The chain's CDR3 is CATDREKNSPLHF. CDR3 in DNA: TGTGCCACCGACAGGGAAAAAAATTCACCCCTCCACTTT. Together with reference TRBV2 and TRBJ1-6, the CDR3 gives the full variable domain: EPEVTQTPSHQVTQMGQEVILRCVPISNHLYFYWYRQILGQKVEFLVSFYNNEISEKSEIFDDQFSVERPDGSNFTLKIRSTKLEDSAMYFCATDREKNSPLHFGNGTRLTVT.